This entry lists 20 T cell receptor beta chains sequenced from one sample in a study of vaccination effects on CD4 cells after COVID-19. These TCRs' antigens remain unknown. With more than nine days of culture completed, CD4+ T cells were isolated. Data came from immunoSEQ multiplex PCR; TCRdb stores just in-frame clones and leaves some out. This sample yields about 58,000 clones, of which 65% to 80% are seen a single time; approximately 3% belongs to the top ten. The sample here was CD4+ T cells from PBMCs cultured without peptide, taken before COVID-19 vaccination. These receptors originate from a human donor who received a COVID-19 vaccine.

This chain joins TRBV9 and TRBJ1-3; TRBD1 is a possible D gene (5 bases). The V gene lost 3 bases and the J gene lost 4 bases, with 11 bases spanning the gap. The CDR3 consists of 14 residues. Germline V gene data show CDR1 as SGDLS and CDR2 as YYNGEE. The CDR3 nucleotides read TGTGCCAGCAGCGCTGGGGGGTGGGGAAACACCATATATTTT. It is translated as CASSAGGWGNTIYF.

V and J are TRBV6-6 and TRBJ2-4; TRBD1 matches 8 bases. The CDR3 has 16 residues. V shed 0 bases and J 2 bases; nucleotides not matched to a gene: 3. Germline CDR1 MNHNY, CDR2 SVGAGI (reference sequence). DNA of the CDR3: TGTGCCAGCAGTTACTCGCAGGGGGCATCCAAAAACATTCAGTACTTC. Protein: CASSYSQGASKNIQYF.

The chain uses TRBV24-1 and TRBJ2-1; 15 bases map to TRBD2. This CDR3 region has 17 residues. V shed 4 bases, J shed 5 bases, and the junction held 5 bases outside the gene matches. Germline V gene data show CDR1 as KGHDR and CDR2 as SFDVKD. The DNA for the CDR3 is TGTGCCACCAGTGACCCCGGGACTAGCGGGGGGCACAATGAGCAGTTCTTC. Amino acid sequence: CATSDPGTSGGHNEQFF.

This rearrangement joins TRBV25-1 to TRBJ1-2, with a possible D match to TRBD1 (5 bases). Looked up from germline, CDR1 is MGHDK and CDR2 is SYGVNS. Trimming left V 0 bases short and J 4 bases short, with 6 bases between. The CDR3 covers 13 residues. As DNA, the CDR3 is TGTGCCAGCAGTGAATATGGGGGCTATGGCTACACCTTC. Its translation: CASSEYGGYGYTF.

The chain has TRBV7-2 and TRBJ1-1; D is unresolved. The germline V and J ends were trimmed by 2 bases and 3 bases, with 13 bases remaining between them. CDR1 is SGHTA and CDR2 is FQGNSA in the germline V gene. The CDR3 covers 15 residues. This CDR3 is CASSLMGLVDTEAFF. For the CDR3, the DNA is TGTGCCAGCAGCTTAATGGGTTTGGTTGACACTGAAGCTTTCTTT.

In its sample, this clone was seen a few times. The chain employs TRBV5-4 and TRBJ1-4; 7 nucleotides line up with TRBD1. The CDR3 has 12 amino acids. V was pared by 4 bases and J by 15 bases, with 9 bases of the junction left unmatched. Per germline, CDR1 SGHNT and CDR2 YYREEE (reference sequence). In nucleotides, the CDR3 is TGTGCCAGCAGCACCCGACAGGGCCAAGTGTTTTTT. Its translation is CASSTRQGQVFF.

This rearrangement joins TRBV30 to TRBJ1-2; D ambiguous. The V gene's germline CDR1 is GTSNPN and CDR2 SVGIG (reference sequence). The CDR3 consists of 13 residues. The V and J ends lost 0 bases and 4 bases respectively, with 9 bases between them. CDR3 amino acids: CAWSVQLSYGYTF. The DNA of the CDR3 is TGTGCCTGGAGTGTACAGTTGTCCTATGGCTACACCTTC.

The chain couples TRBV5-1 to TRBJ2-1; 8 positions agree with TRBD1. This CDR3 is 14 amino acids long. Looked up from germline, CDR1 is SGHRS and CDR2 is YFSETQ. Trimming took 4 bases from V and 3 from J; bases not matched to a gene: 3. CDR3 DNA sequence: TGCGCCAGCAGCAACGGACAGGGCTACAATGAGCAGTTCTTC. This gives the protein CASSNGQGYNEQFF.

This clone has a handful of counts. CDR3 DNA: TGTGCCAGCAGCTTTTGGGGGGGGATAGCCGGGGAGCTGTTTTTT. Its protein product is CASSFWGGIAGELFF. This chain uses TRBV5-4 with TRBJ2-2; 7 nucleotides agree with TRBD2. The J segment lost 6 bases and the V segment lost 2 bases, leaving 7 bases of the junction unmatched. The CDR3 consists of 15 residues. From germline, CDR1 is SGHNT and CDR2 YYREEE (reference sequence).

V is TRBV27 and J is TRBJ1-1; D gene unclear. Looked up from germline, CDR1 is MNHEY and CDR2 is SMNVEV (reference sequence). The CDR3 is made up of 16 amino acids. Trimming removed 4 bases from V and 0 bases from J, with 15 bases in between. The CDR3 DNA follows: TGTGCCAGCAGTTCGGGTCGCTTTGGAGTGAACACTGAAGCTTTCTTT. Protein: CASSSGRFGVNTEAFF.

The rearrangement uses TRBV19 and TRBJ1-2; 7 bases are a match to TRBD1. This CDR3 has 14 residues. The junction had 5 bases not matched to a gene; V was cut back by 4 bases and J by 3 bases. Germline lookup yields CDR1 LNHDA and CDR2 SQIVND (reference sequence). This CDR3 reads CASSTGDSDYGYTF. CDR3 bases: TGTGCCAGTAGTACCGGGGACAGCGACTATGGCTACACCTTC.

V and J are TRBV7-9 and TRBJ1-2; D unclear. This CDR3 is built from 15 residues. Germline V gene lookup returns CDR1 SEHNR and CDR2 FQNEAQ (reference sequence). The V end lost 1 base, the J end lost 4 bases, and 13 bases lay between the germline ends. CDR3 DNA sequence: TGTGCCAGCAGCTTAGTGCGCGCTACCATCTATGGCTACACCTTC. This gives the protein CASSLVRATIYGYTF.

This clone was counted once. V gene TRBV9 combines with J gene TRBJ1-4; D is ambiguous. The CDR3 totals 14 residues. V shed 2 bases and J shed 2 bases, with 7 bases lying between them. The germline V gene encodes CDR1 SGDLS and CDR2 YYNGEE. Written as DNA, the CDR3 is TGTGCCAGCAGCGTCAGTAGTACTAATGAAAAACTGTTTTTT. It is translated as CASSVSSTNEKLFF.

The chain links TRBV4-2 to TRBJ1-1; tentatively, D is TRBD1 (6 bases). From germline, CDR1 is LGHNA and CDR2 YNFKEQ. This CDR3 contains 14 residues. V was shortened by 2 bases and J by 2 bases, with 9 bases between the two germline ends. The CDR3 reads CASSQRGANTEAFF. The CDR3 DNA reads as TGTGCCAGCAGCCAACGGGGGGCAAACACTGAAGCTTTCTTT.

The V and J genes are TRBV28 and TRBJ1-4; D not certain. CDR1 is MDHEN, CDR2 SYDVKM, per germline. The CDR3 is 15 residues long. V gave up 0 bases and J gave up 8 bases, with 13 bases separating them. As DNA, the CDR3 is TGTGCCAGCAGTTTATGGGGGTTGGGCCAAGAAAAACTGTTTTTT. This translates into CASSLWGLGQEKLFF.

This clone was picked up a small number of times. The chain couples TRBV14 to TRBJ1-5; 8 bases are shared with TRBD1. With 7 bases clipped from V and 0 bases from J, the junction kept 5 bases outside the gene matches. This CDR3 is 15 amino acids long. Germline loops: CDR1 SGHDN, CDR2 FVKESK. CDR3 residues: CASNLTGVSNQPQHF. The CDR3 DNA reads as TGTGCCAGCAACTTGACAGGGGTTAGCAATCAGCCCCAGCATTTT.

The chain has TRBV19 and TRBJ1-1; weak D call: TRBD1 (5 bases). The CDR3 totals 13 residues. Germline V gene sequence: CDR1 LNHDA, CDR2 SQIVND (reference sequence). Trimming removed 4 bases at V and 5 bases at J, with 11 bases between. Written as DNA, the CDR3 is TGTGCCAGTAGTAGACCGGGACCTACTGAAGCTTTCTTT. Translation: CASSRPGPTEAFF. Supplemented by reference TRBV19 and TRBJ1-1, the full variable domain reads DGGITQSPKYLFRKEGQNVTLSCEQNLNHDAMYWYRQDPGQGLRLIYYSQIVNDFQKGDIAEGYSVSREKKESFPLTVTSAQKNPTAFYLCASSRPGPTEAFFGQGTRLTVV.

This clone appeared a few times. The chain employs TRBV5-6 and TRBJ2-2; D not certain. The V end was cut by 2 bases, the J end by 4 bases, with 9 bases between. The CDR3 is 14 residues long. Germline loops: CDR1 SGHDT, CDR2 YYEEEE. CDR3 in DNA: TGTGCCAGCAGCTTCAGTGACGGCACCGGGGAGCTGTTTTTT. This gives the protein CASSFSDGTGELFF.

A note on this clone: The identical CDR3 is also encoded by other nucleotide sequences in the sample. V gene TRBV6-2 or TRBV6-3 combines with J gene TRBJ2-7; D is unresolved. The V gene lost 5 bases and the J gene lost 3 bases, with 5 bases spanning the gap. The germline V gene has CDR1 MNHEY and CDR2 SVGEGT. CDR3 size: 11 residues. The CDR3 DNA sequence: TGTGCCAGCAGTGGGAACTACGAGCAGTACGTC. Protein product: CASSGNYEQYV.

This clone was seen a single time. The chain combines TRBV7-6 with TRBJ1-1; 9 nucleotides line up with TRBD1. The CDR3 totals 17 residues. The ends lost 5 bases at V and 0 bases at J; junction bases unmatched: 10. Germline V gene sequence: CDR1 SGHVS, CDR2 FNYEAQ. CDR3 nucleotides: TGTGCCAGCAGCGCCTACAGGGGGCCCCCAGTGAACACTGAAGCTTTCTTT. Residues: CASSAYRGPPVNTEAFF. Complete variable domain (other parts from reference TRBV7-6 and TRBJ1-1): GAGVSQSPRYKVTKRGQDVALRCDPISGHVSLYWYRQALGQGPEFLTYFNYEAQQDKSGLPNDRFSAERPEGSISTLTIQRTEQRDSAMYRCASSAYRGPPVNTEAFFGQGTRLTVV.